One and the same sample provided the 11 T cell receptor beta chains below, sequenced in a study of regulatory T cells in long-lasting Graves disease. HTBI primers from iRepertoire and Arm-PCR of CDR3 regions yielded the TCR beta libraries. Using its own MiXCR run on the multiplex PCR reads, TCRdb lists one record per CDR3 protein. The table includes under 800,000 distinct CDR3 sequences, about 15% detected once. Time point reported: newly diagnosed GD, antithyroid drugs for less than 3 months. Following extraction of RNA from PBMCs, that RNA was used to make the TCR library. The data also belong to a second study, concerning T cells in Graves' hyperthyroidism and ophthalmopathy.

The material sequenced was peripheral blood mononuclear cells (PBMCs), taken at new diagnosis, from a patient treated with antithyroid drugs. These receptors were obtained from a young woman with Graves disease.

This clonotype was seen a handful of times. This chain uses TRBV30 with TRBJ1-1; D is possibly TRBD1 (5 bases). Germline CDR1 reads GTSNPN; CDR2 reads SVGIG (reference sequence). The CDR3 is 13 amino acids. Trimming removed 1 base at V and 7 bases at J, with 13 bases between. The CDR3 sequence: CAWSEGLRFEAFF. CDR3 nucleotide sequence: TGTGCCTGGAGTGAGGGACTGCGATTTGAAGCTTTCTTT.

This clonotype has at least ten counts. The chain is built from TRBV20-1 and TRBJ2-7; D perhaps matches TRBD1 (5 bases). V was cut by 5 bases and J by 3 bases, with 11 bases left in between. The germline CDR1 and CDR2 sequences are DFQATT and SNEGSKA (reference sequence). The CDR3 covers 12 residues. This CDR3 reads CSAPTEHYEQYF. The CDR3 nucleotides read TGCAGTGCTCCGACAGAACACTACGAGCAGTACTTC.

There are many counts of this clonotype. This chain uses TRBV7-2 with TRBJ1-3; 8 nucleotides agree with TRBD1. Germline CDR1 and CDR2: SGHTA and FQGNSA. V trimming: 2 bases; J trimming: 1 base; junction bases outside the gene matches: 4. The CDR3 totals 16 residues. The CDR3 region has the DNA TGTGCCAGCAGCTTACTCCAGGGGGCATCTGGAAACACCATATATTTT. Protein product: CASSLLQGASGNTIYF.

This clonotype was picked up a small number of times. J is TRBJ1-6 and V is TRBV3-1, with D unclear. V shed 0 bases and J shed 7 bases, with 10 bases lying between them. This CDR3 spans 15 amino acids. CDR1 and CDR2 (germline): LGHDT, YNNKEL (reference sequence). CDR3 residues: CASSQEVFGNSPLHF. In DNA, the CDR3 is TGTGCCAGCAGCCAAGAGGTGTTTGGAAATTCACCCCTCCACTTT.

The chain links TRBV20-1 to TRBJ2-4; D is uncertain. The CDR3 runs 14 residues. CDR1 and CDR2 (germline): DFQATT, SNEGSKA (reference sequence). V lost 0 bases, J lost 1 base, and 7 bases lay in between. For the CDR3, the DNA is TGCAGTGCTAGAGAATCAGTCGCCAAAAACATTCAGTACTTC. It yields the protein CSARESVAKNIQYF.

Many counts were recorded for this clonotype. At one end the junction does not follow the germline gene, possibly because of a read error. The chain links TRBV5-1 to TRBJ1-3; unclear D gene. Germline V gene sequence: CDR1 SGHRS, CDR2 YFSETQ. The CDR3 contains 13 residues. The CDR3 protein is CASSYTSGNTIYF. The CDR3 DNA is TGTGCCAGCAGTTACACCTCTGGAAACACCATATATTTT.

This clonotype was counted only a few times. V gene TRBV20-1 combines with J gene TRBJ2-3, with TRBD2 matching over 13 bases. The V and J ends lost 1 base and 6 bases, in that order; junction bases with no gene match: 4. The CDR3 is 15 amino acids. Germline loops: CDR1 DFQATT, CDR2 SNEGSKA (reference sequence). CDR3 nucleotide sequence: TGCAGTGCTAGAGCGGGACTAGCGGGATTTGATACGCAGTATTTT. Its translation is CSARAGLAGFDTQYF.

The rearrangement uses TRBV7-3 and TRBJ1-6; tentatively, D is TRBD1 (5 bases). The germline V gene encodes CDR1 SGHTA and CDR2 FQGTGA. The CDR3 is 13 residues long. V dropped 2 bases and J dropped 8 bases, with 7 bases sitting between them. The CDR3 is CASSLLGDSPLHF. CDR3 bases: TGTGCCAGCAGCTTATTAGGGGATTCACCCCTCCACTTT.

The chain recombines TRBV2 with TRBJ1-1; D ambiguous. Germline loops: CDR1 SNHLY, CDR2 FYNNEI. The CDR3 consists of 13 residues. Trimming took 4 bases from V and 0 from J, leaving 6 bases between them. The CDR3 sequence: CASSVALNTEAFF. The DNA for the CDR3 is TGTGCCAGCAGTGTCGCATTGAACACTGAAGCTTTCTTT.

The sample holds many counts of this clonotype. The chain carries TRBV11-2 and TRBJ2-2, with no clear D. CDR3 length: 14 residues. Per germline, CDR1 SGHAT and CDR2 FQNNGV. The germline V and J ends were trimmed by 0 bases and 1 base, with 3 bases remaining between them. The CDR3 DNA is TGTGCCAGCAGCTTAGATCTGAACACCGGGGAGCTGTTTTTT. It codes for CASSLDLNTGELFF.

Comment on this clonotype: The CDR3 end shows no conserved phenylalanine or tryptophan, and so a read error is likely. The V and J genes are TRBV10-3 and TRBJ2-2; 7 bases are shared with TRBD2. CDR1 and CDR2 (germline): ENHRY, SYGVKD. The CDR3 is 14 residues long. The V and J ends lost 6 bases and 0 bases, in that order; junction bases with no gene match: 1. The CDR3 loop is CAIRLAPNTGELFL. In DNA, the CDR3 is TGTGCCATCAGACTAGCGCCGAACACCGGGGAGCTGTTTCTT.